Presented here are 18 T cell receptor beta chains from one specimen sequenced in a study of T cells in women clearing cervical HPV infection (dated by TCRdb to 2016 to 2019). To prepare the library, the immunoSEQ multiplex PCR assay was applied. TCRdb provides this immuneACCESS table in a form limited to in-frame rearrangements. Some clones are lacking; in checked studies, under half of them reflect an unresolved V gene, and why the rest are absent is not known. For this sample, the table gives 15,000 to 20,000 clones. Clones ranked in the top ten supply about 16% of the sample. Source material: blood buffy coat. The source of these receptors is a woman between 18 and 69 years old with a cervical HPV16 infection that either progressed to CIN3+ or cleared (not recorded which).

Details on this clone: The read ends 3 residues shy of where the CDR3 ends; the end is completed using the germline J gene. The chain recombines TRBV18 with TRBJ1-1, with D possibly being TRBD1 (5 bases). The CDR3 loop spans 14 amino acids. CDR1 and CDR2 (germline): KGHSH, LQKENI. This CDR3 reads CASSPGLQQETAFF. CDR3 bases read: TGTGCCAGCTCACCGGGGCTTCAACAAGAGACA.

CDR3 sequence: CASSATGINSPLHF. CDR3 bases read: TGTGCCAGCAGCGCCACAGGGATAAATTCACCC. The chain uses TRBV9 and TRBJ1-6, with D maybe TRBD1 (6 bases). The DNA ends 3 residues before the CDR3 does, and the rest of the CDR3 is filled in from the germline J gene. CDR3 length: 14 residues. Per germline, CDR1 SGDLS and CDR2 YYNGEE. V was clipped by 3 bases and J by 7 bases, with 11 bases between them.

Comments on this clone: The read ends 3 residues early relative to the CDR3; the germline J gene fills the gap. The chain is built from TRBV5-1 and TRBJ2-6, with D perhaps matching TRBD1 (5 bases). The CDR3 is made up of 16 amino acids. V was clipped by 4 bases and J by 0 bases, with 11 bases between them. The V gene's germline CDR1 is SGHRS and CDR2 YFSETQ. The sequenced part of the CDR3 DNA is TGCGCCAGCAGCGCTACAGGTTTCTCTGGGGCCAACGTC. It encodes CASSATGFSGANV. The entire CDR3 is CASSATGFSGANVLTF.

With respect to this clone: The read terminates 3 residues before the CDR3 end, so the remaining end is supplied by the germline J gene. This rearrangement joins TRBV11-1 to TRBJ2-3; D is unresolved. CDR1 is SGHAT, CDR2 FQDESV, per germline (reference sequence). The CDR3 totals 14 residues. This CDR3 reads CASSLENRQETQYF. The covered CDR3 bases are TGTGCCAGCAGCTTAGAAAACAGACAAGAGACG. Looking up the rest from reference TRBV11-1 and TRBJ2-3 gives the full variable domain: EAEVAQSPRYKITEKSQAVAFWCDPISGHATLYWYRQILGQGPELLVQFQDESVVDDSQLPKDRFSAERLKGVDSTLKIQPAELGDSAMYLCASSLENRQETQYFGPGTRLTVL.

As for this clone: Read sequence stops 3 residues before the CDR3 end, and the germline J gene provides the missing end. The chain has TRBV18 and TRBJ2-2; possibly TRBD1 for D (6 bases). This CDR3 contains 14 residues. Germline V gene data show CDR1 as KGHSH and CDR2 as LQKENI. The part of the CDR3 DNA that was read is TGTGCCAGCTCGAATACAGGGCCTAATGAAAAG. Translating it yields CASSNTGPNEK. The whole CDR3 is CASSNTGPNEKLFF.

For this clone: The observed sequence ends 3 residues before the CDR3 terminus, with the missing tail filled in from the germline J gene. The V gene is TRBV7-9, the J gene TRBJ2-7; possibly TRBD1 for D (6 bases). CDR3 length equals 14 residues. Germline CDR1 is SEHNR and CDR2 is FQNEAQ (reference sequence). The ends were cut back, 3 bases at V and 3 bases at J, with 12 bases in the middle. The CDR3 DNA, read in part, is TGTGCCAGCAGCTTTGGACAGTTCGGCTACGAG. It specifies CASSFGQFGYE. The whole CDR3 protein is CASSFGQFGYEQYF.

A remark on this clone: The DNA ends 3 residues before the CDR3 does, and the rest of the CDR3 is filled in from the germline J gene. The chain couples TRBV20-1 to TRBJ2-2; unclear D gene. Germline V gene sequence: CDR1 DFQATT, CDR2 SNEGSKA (reference sequence). There are 16 residues in the CDR3. The DNA read from the CDR3 is TGCAGTGCTAGACCTCTAGAGGCCGACGGAGCCAACGTG. It specifies CSARPLEADGANV. The entire CDR3 protein reads CSARPLEADGANVLFF.

Concerning this clone itself: Read data end 3 residues before the CDR3 end; the end is taken from the germline J gene. The chain joins TRBV29-1 to TRBJ1-2; 9 bases are a match to TRBD1. CDR3 length equals 14 residues. V trimming: 6 bases; J trimming: 1 base; junction bases outside the gene matches: 6. Germline loops: CDR1 SQVTM, CDR2 ANQGSEA. The CDR3: CSVEGQGDNYGYTF. The CDR3 DNA, read in part, is TGCAGCGTAGAGGGACAGGGCGATAACTATGGC.

As concerns this clone: The read ends 3 residues before the CDR3 terminus; that terminus is restored from the germline J gene. The chain uses TRBV5-1 and TRBJ1-1; D is undetermined. The CDR3 covers 14 residues. Germline CDR1 SGHRS, CDR2 YFSETQ. The V end lost 0 bases, the J end lost 0 bases, and 6 bases lay between the germline ends. The sequenced CDR3 bases are TGCGCCAGCAGCTTGGCAAATTTGAACACTGAA. The encoded protein is CASSLANLNTE. The entire CDR3 reads CASSLANLNTEAFF.

Worth noting for this clone: The read comes to an end 3 residues before the CDR3 does, leaving the germline J gene to fill in the end. The chain links TRBV30 to TRBJ1-1; D perhaps matches TRBD1 (6 bases). CDR1 GTSNPN and CDR2 SVGIG come from the germline V gene (reference sequence). This CDR3 region has 12 residues. The covered CDR3 bases are TGTGCCTGGAGGAGATGGACAGCCGAA. Translated: CAWRRWTAE. In full, the CDR3 reads CAWRRWTAEAFF. Full variable domain (outside the CDR3, taken from reference TRBV30 and TRBJ1-1): SQTIHQWPATLVQPVGSPLSLECTVEGTSNPNLYWYRQAAGRGLQLLFYSVGIGQISSEVPQNLSASRPQDRQFILSSKKLLLSDSGFYLCAWRRWTAEAFFGQGTRLTVV.

Notes on this clone: The sequenced fragment ends 3 residues before the CDR3 boundary, so the rest is inferred from the germline J gene. V gene TRBV20-1 combines with J gene TRBJ2-3; maybe TRBD1 (6 bases). Trimming removed 1 base at V and 0 bases at J, with 17 bases between. In germline, CDR1 is DFQATT, CDR2 SNEGSKA (reference sequence). This CDR3 is 17 amino acids long. CDR3 bases read: TGCAGTGCTAGAGGTGGAAGGGGGTCGGGTAGCACAGATACG. Translation gives CSARGGRGSGSTDT. The full CDR3 reads CSARGGRGSGSTDTQYF.

Worth noting for this clone: The read terminates 3 residues before the CDR3 end, so the remaining end is supplied by the germline J gene. The rearrangement uses TRBV13 and TRBJ1-2; D is perhaps TRBD1 (6 bases). CDR3 length: 15 residues. Germline CDR1 PRHDT, CDR2 FYEKMQ (reference sequence). The CDR3 here is CASSWAGAGFYDYTF. CDR3 DNA (partial): TGTGCCAGCAGCTGGGCGGGGGCCGGATTCTACGAC.

As to this clone: The read is 3 residues too short to cover the CDR3 end, so that end is filled in from the germline J gene. This rearrangement joins TRBV19 to TRBJ2-7; D perhaps matches TRBD1 (6 bases). This CDR3 is 14 amino acids long. The germline gives CDR1 LNHDA, CDR2 SQIVND (reference sequence). Trimming took off 1 base at V and 1 base at J, with 8 bases between the two ends. CDR3 DNA (partial): TGTGCCAGTAGTATAGTTCAGGGGTCCTACGAG. Residues: CASSIVQGSYE. From start to end, the CDR3 is CASSIVQGSYEQYF.

Concerning this clone itself: The read is 3 residues too short to cover the CDR3 end, so that end is filled in from the germline J gene. The J gene is TRBJ2-7, the V gene TRBV2; TRBD2 agrees at 8 bases. V gave up 5 bases and J gave up 3 bases; unmatched junction bases: 6. The germline V gene has CDR1 SNHLY and CDR2 FYNNEI. The CDR3 has 14 amino acids. CDR3 region: CASSRSLADYEQYF. The sequenced CDR3 bases are TGTGCCAGCAGTCGGTCACTAGCGGACTACGAG.

Comment on this clone: Read data end 3 residues before the CDR3 end; the end is taken from the germline J gene. The chain recombines TRBV14 with TRBJ2-3; 7 bases agree with TRBD1. CDR1 and CDR2 (germline): SGHDN, FVKESK. J lost 4 bases, V lost 4 bases, and 8 bases had no gene match. CDR3 length equals 15 residues. The part of the CDR3 DNA that was read is TGTGCCAGCAGCCCTCCCGGGACAGTGTCAGATACG. Protein product: CASSPPGTVSDT. The full-length CDR3 reads as CASSPPGTVSDTQYF.

As regards this clone: The sequence runs out 3 residues before the end of the CDR3; the remainder is reconstructed from the germline J gene. V usage is TRBV30 and J usage is TRBJ2-2, with a tentative D call TRBD2 (7 bases). The CDR3 extends over 14 amino acids. Germline values: CDR1 GTSNPN, CDR2 SVGIG (reference sequence). The sequenced CDR3 bases are TGTGCCACACCCCTGGGGGGGCTTAATGAAAAG. It is translated as CATPLGGLNEK. The entire CDR3 reads CATPLGGLNEKLFF. The complete variable domain, with remaining parts taken from reference TRBV30 and TRBJ2-2, reads SQTIHQWPATLVQPVGSPLSLECTVEGTSNPNLYWYRQAAGRGLQLLFYSVGIGQISSEVPQNLSASRPQDRQFILSSKKLLLSDSGFYLCATPLGGLNEKLFFGEGSRLTVL.

Worth noting for this clone: The read stops 3 residues short of the end of the CDR3; the missing end is completed from the germline J gene. This chain uses TRBV6-4 with TRBJ2-5; 9 bases agree with TRBD2. CDR3 length equals 15 residues. The germline V gene has CDR1 MRHNA and CDR2 SNTAGT. The V segment lost 5 bases and the J segment 2 bases; nucleotides outside the gene matches: 6. The CDR3 loop is CASSPHSGGQETQYF. CDR3 DNA (partial): TGTGCCAGCAGTCCGCATAGCGGGGGTCAAGAGACC.

Turning to this clone: The CDR3 goes on 3 residues after the read ends, and that part is filled in from the germline J gene. The gene calls are TRBV5-5 and TRBJ2-3; 7 bases fit TRBD2. The CDR3 runs to 13 residues. Looked up from germline, CDR1 is SGHKS and CDR2 is YYEKEE (reference sequence). The DNA read from the CDR3 is TGTGCCAGCAGCCCTGGGCCGCGGGAGACG. Translating it yields CASSPGPRET. The entire CDR3 protein reads CASSPGPRETQYF.